The T cell receptor beta chain described here comes from a study of blood T cell repertoires in COVID-19. Study information: Donors in the United States, Italy and Spain gave samples during acute or convalescent COVID-19.

This clone appeared once. Generated by immunoSEQ multiplex PCR, the TCRdb table keeps only in-frame clones and is missing some. The sample yields 300,000 or so clones, 85% to 90% seen once. Trimming pared 7 bases from V and 1 base from J, leaving 10 bases between. The CDR3 runs to 12 residues. Germline loops: CDR1 SQVTM, CDR2 ANQGSEA. The chain uses TRBV29-1 and TRBJ1-1; D possibly corresponds to TRBD1 (6 bases). This receptor was taken from a woman in her thirties or forties who had recovered from COVID-19. The sample comprised peripheral blood. CDR3 loop: CSAATGNTEAFF. The CDR3 DNA sequence: TGCAGCGCCGCGACAGGGAACACTGAAGCTTTCTTT.